The T cell receptor (beta chain) described here comes from a study of graft-versus-host responses after intestinal transplantation (dated by TCRdb to about 2021). Study-wide context: Recipients received multivisceral, liver-intestinal, or isolated intestinal transplants. Anti-thymocyte globulin induction was given to all recipients, followed by maintenance tacrolimus and steroids for approximately three years. After intestinal transplantation, graft-versus-host and host-versus-graft alloreactive T cell clones in the graft, circulation and bone marrow were tracked using bulk TCR-beta CDR3 sequencing. Alloreactive clones were identified by sequencing pre-transplant mixed lymphocyte reaction products and comparing these products with unstimulated pre-transplant donor and recipient T cells. Of the 20 to 25 intestinal transplant recipients enrolled in the cohort, one of whom was a retransplant, 3 patients without pretransplant specimens were excluded. A peak of at least 4% donor T cells among recipient peripheral blood mononuclear cells was the definition used for donor T cell macrochimerism. Samples from a few later patients were sequenced in-house on an Illumina MiSeq with MiXCR processing rather than by the commercial service.

Overall study results and their limits: GvH clones were detected in recipient bone marrow, and some appeared earlier in ileal mucosa or blood, consistent with an intestinal mucosal origin. Conclusions were limited by the relatively low number and heterogeneity of intestinal transplant patients. Early after transplant, peak levels of circulating GvH clones were found to be associated with declines in HvG clones. High GvH to HvG T cell clonal ratios were observed in the allografts of patients with donor T cell macrochimerism.

The CDR3 measures 14 amino acids from cysteine to phenylalanine. The CDR3 DNA has 42 bases and is translated from base 1. Per the germline V gene (reference sequence), MNHEY is the CDR1 and SMNVEV is the CDR2. The V end loses 5 bases and the J end loses 8 bases, and a stretch of 18 bases separates them. Libraries were constructed by the immunoSEQ multiplex PCR assay. For most patients, genomic DNA was isolated with the Qiagen DNeasy Blood and Tissue Kit and sent frozen to Adaptive Biotechnologies for TCR sequencing. Adaptive Biotechnologies carried out high-throughput TCR-beta CDR3 sequencing of genomic DNA for most patients. The authors' pipeline ran thus. Adaptive's ImmunoSEQ software supplied the TCR sequencing data for around 17 patients, while MiXCR and VDJtools were used to process a few other patients. To correct CD4 versus CD8 sorting errors, sequences present in both subsets at a frequency ratio below 5:1 were removed. CDR3 nucleotide sequences shared by donor and recipient were removed because the origin of these sequences could not be assigned. To be classed as alloreactive, a clone needed at least 2-fold expansion over unstimulated cells and a minimum CFSE-low frequency of 0.002% (template counts) or 0.001% (read counts). Mappable clones were those detected in sequenced pre-transplant spleen, lymph node, or MLR CFSE-low populations of the donor or recipient. Cumulative frequency of alloreactive clones was calculated as a percentage of all sequences weighted by copy number. What TCRdb holds here is the immuneACCESS table cut down to in-frame rearrangements. Part of the clones is not present; checked against another copy, under half of the missing clones reflect an unresolved V gene, and the others are unexplained. The V and J calls and clone size are taken from that table; D and trimming were inferred from the DNA. In this sample the table shows 85,000 to 100,000 clones, approximately 94% of which occur a single time. The top ten constitute 2% to 2.5% of the sample.

A single count supports this clone. The target of this receptor is not known. Base qualities were left out, and no much larger clone turns up one base away. This specimen's time point label, interpreted: cells obtained before transplantation from donor or recipient. CD3+CD4+ and CD3+CD8+ populations were FACS-sorted from unstimulated pre-transplant donor and recipient cells taken from spleen or lymph nodes. Material: unstimulated CD8+ T cells sorted from spleen or lymph node cells, obtained before intestinal transplant. This TCR came from a human donor who received an intestinal transplant. This chain joins TRBV27 to TRBJ1-2; no confident D gene assignment can be made. Here is the DNA: TGTGCCAGCAGTAGTCGGGGAAAAGCAGTAGGCTACACCTTC. Its product reads: CASSSRGKAVGYTF.